This is a list of T cell receptor beta chains from one sample in a study of shared clonotypes between healthy human individuals. Only in-frame clones appear in the TCRdb table, and some are missing; sequencing was by immunoSEQ multiplex PCR. The profile covers about 2.5 million clones, with about 90% appearing a single time and about 0.41% taken by the ten largest. The material sequenced was naive CD4+ T cells from PBMCs. Receptors were obtained from a man younger than 35 in good health. Some clones in this sample may be carry-over from other donors' samples. Both conserved end residues are part of each CDR3. The D gene is left open where the match is weak. Rows give clone size only sometimes, using once, few, many, or a class for an expanded clone.

clone size	V gene	J gene	D gene	CDR3 protein	CDR3 DNA
.	TRBV7-2	TRBJ2-1	.	CASRVGLYEQFF	TGTGCCAGCAGAGTCGGACTTTATGAGCAGTTCTTC
once	TRBV27	TRBJ2-5	TRBD2	CASSPLGGGQETQYF	TGTGCCAGCAGTCCCCTGGGGGGGGGCCAAGAGACCCAGTACTTC
.	TRBV12-1	TRBJ2-1	.	CASSFVQGSYNEQFF	TGTGCCAGCAGCTTTGTCCAGGGCTCCTACAATGAGCAGTTCTTC
.	TRBV5-1	TRBJ1-1	.	CASSLGGRNTEAFF	TGCGCCAGCAGCTTGGGCGGCAGGAACACTGAAGCTTTCTTT
.	TRBV11-3	TRBJ2-5	TRBD2	CASSLGLAGYQETQYF	TGTGCCAGCAGCTTAGGACTAGCGGGATATCAAGAGACCCAGTACTTC
.	TRBV7-2	TRBJ2-2	.	CASSAHVAANTGELFF	TGTGCCAGTAGCGCTCACGTGGCCGCGAACACCGGGGAGCTGTTTTTT
.	TRBV6-1	TRBJ1-2	.	CASSELGGYTF	TGTGCCAGCAGTGAACTCGGAGGCTACACCTTC
.	TRBV7-9	TRBJ1-2	.	CASSPAGHPRGYTF	TGTGCCAGCAGCCCCGCGGGACACCCAAGGGGCTACACCTTC
.	TRBV18	TRBJ2-5	.	CASSPGAEQETQYF	TGTGCCAGCTCACCAGGGGCAGAGCAAGAGACCCAGTACTTC
.	TRBV5-4	TRBJ2-3	TRBD2	CASSTLSGISTDTQYF	TGTGCCAGCAGCACCCTAAGCGGGATCAGCACAGATACGCAGTATTTT
.	TRBV28	TRBJ1-2	.	CASTLSAGDYGYTF	TGTGCCAGCACCCTGAGTGCGGGGGACTATGGCTACACCTTC
.	TRBV27	TRBJ2-5	TRBD2	CASSDFRGLAGGWAQYF	TGTGCCAGCAGTGATTTTCGGGGACTAGCGGGAGGCTGGGCCCAGTACTTC
.	TRBV5-1	TRBJ2-5	.	CASSLLSKGETQYF	TGCGCCAGCAGCTTGTTATCCAAAGGAGAGACCCAGTACTTC
.	TRBV5-1	TRBJ2-1	.	CASSFEVRNEQFF	TGCGCCAGCAGCTTTGAGGTCCGCAATGAGCAGTTCTTC
.	TRBV28	TRBJ1-5	.	CASSLVRNQPQHF	TGTGCCAGCAGTTTAGTGAGGAATCAGCCCCAGCATTTT
.	TRBV5-1	TRBJ2-2	.	CASGTGPTGELFF	TGCGCCAGCGGCACGGGGCCGACCGGGGAGCTGTTTTTT
.	TRBV5-1	TRBJ2-2	.	CASSLETVNTGELFF	TGCGCCAGCAGCTTGGAGACAGTGAACACCGGGGAGCTGTTTTTT
once	TRBV7-2	TRBJ2-7	.	CASSFDHYEQYF	TGTGCCAGCAGCTTCGACCACTACGAGCAGTACTTC
.	TRBV14	TRBJ2-6	.	CASSQSSGANVLTF	TGTGCCAGCAGCCAATCTTCTGGGGCCAACGTCCTGACTTTC
.	TRBV7-3	TRBJ2-1	.	CASSRGGQAYNEQFF	TGTGCCAGCAGCCGCGGCGGGCAAGCCTACAATGAGCAGTTCTTC
.	TRBV6-5	TRBJ2-1	TRBD1	CASSAGTGIYNEQFF	TGTGCCAGCAGTGCCGGGACAGGGATTTACAATGAGCAGTTCTTC
.	TRBV7-6	TRBJ1-1	.	CASSLALTALNTEAFF	TGTGCCAGCAGCTTAGCGCTGACAGCCTTGAACACTGAAGCTTTCTTT
.	TRBV6-6	TRBJ2-7	.	CASIWGTDSYEQYF	TGTGCCAGCATCTGGGGTACAGATTCCTACGAGCAGTACTTC
.	TRBV27	TRBJ2-1	.	CASSLGWESAQFF	TGTGCCAGCAGTTTAGGGTGGGAGAGCGCGCAGTTCTTC
.	TRBV7-2	TRBJ1-1	TRBD1	CASSLQGSDTEAFF	TGTGCCAGCAGCCTACAGGGGTCGGACACTGAAGCTTTCTTT
.	TRBV28	TRBJ2-7	TRBD2	CASRGLAGAYEQYF	TGTGCCAGCAGGGGACTAGCGGGGGCCTACGAGCAGTACTTC
.	TRBV29-1	TRBJ2-3	.	CSVEDSVWGTDTQYF	TGCAGCGTTGAAGATTCTGTATGGGGCACAGATACGCAGTATTTT
.	TRBV6-5	TRBJ1-2	TRBD1	CASSSPGQPPYGYTF	TGTGCCAGCAGTTCACCGGGACAGCCACCTTATGGCTACACCTTC
once	TRBV7-3	TRBJ2-7	.	CASSLTVPPYEQYF	TGTGCCAGCAGCTTAACCGTCCCCCCCTACGAGCAGTACTTC